These 10 T cell receptor beta chains came from one sample sequenced in a study of blood T cell repertoires in COVID-19. The protocol was immunoSEQ multiplex PCR, while the TCRdb copy is restricted to in-frame clones and leaves out a portion. Among about 46,000 clones listed, about 88% were seen once. The specimen sequenced was PBMCs or T cells enriched from blood (not recorded which). These receptors were taken from a woman in her forties or fifties who had recovered from COVID-19.

The genes are TRBV23-1 and TRBJ1-6; 7 bases map to TRBD1. TRBV23-1 is an ORF, with its function uncertain. The CDR3 length is 14 residues. Trimming at V came to 8 bases and at J to 7 bases, leaving 8 bases not matched to a gene. This CDR3 reads CASATGTANSPLHF. CDR3 sequence (DNA): TGCGCCAGCGCCACCGGGACAGCCAATTCACCCCTCCACTTT.

The V call is TRBV30, the J call TRBJ2-3; tentatively, D is TRBD2 (6 bases). This CDR3 has 13 amino acids. Germline V gene data show CDR1 as GTSNPN and CDR2 as SVGIG (reference sequence). The V end was cut by 3 bases, the J end by 2 bases, with 9 bases between. The CDR3 sequence is CAWSRDFTDTQYF. In DNA form, the CDR3 reads TGTGCCTGGAGCCGGGACTTCACAGATACGCAGTATTTT. The full variable domain, with the rest looked up from reference TRBV30 and TRBJ2-3, is SQTIHQWPATLVQPVGSPLSLECTVEGTSNPNLYWYRQAAGRGLQLLFYSVGIGQISSEVPQNLSASRPQDRQFILSSKKLLLSDSGFYLCAWSRDFTDTQYFGPGTRLTVL.

This clone was seen just once. The chain joins TRBV6-2 or TRBV6-3 to TRBJ2-3; the match to TRBD2 covers 7 bases. CDR1 and CDR2 from the germline V gene are MNHEY and SVGEGT. V was clipped by 2 bases and J by 0 bases; unmatched bases: 2. The CDR3 has 15 amino acids. CDR3 in amino acids: CASSYGGGSTDTQYF. CDR3 nucleotides: TGTGCCAGCAGTTACGGCGGGGGAAGCACAGATACGCAGTATTTT.

This clone was observed a few times. The chain joins TRBV7-9 to TRBJ2-1; TRBD2 matches at 9 bases. The CDR3 totals 15 residues. Germline V lookup: CDR1 SEHNR, CDR2 FQNEAQ (reference sequence). With 5 bases clipped from V and 4 bases from J, the junction kept 6 bases outside the gene matches. In nucleotides, the CDR3 is TGTGCCAGCAGCGTAGGCCTAGCGGGGTACAATGAGCAGTTCTTC. This translates into CASSVGLAGYNEQFF.

The CDR3 DNA follows: TGTGCCAGCAGTCCACTAGCGAGTTGGGGGAATGAGCAGTTCTTC. Amino acid sequence: CASSPLASWGNEQFF. The chain joins TRBV28 to TRBJ2-1; 7 bases are a match to TRBD2. The CDR3 covers 15 residues. Germline V gene sequence: CDR1 MDHEN, CDR2 SYDVKM. The V segment lost 5 bases and the J segment 7 bases; nucleotides outside the gene matches: 11.

This chain joins TRBV12-3 or TRBV12-4 and TRBJ1-2, with 8 bases matching TRBD1. V lost 5 bases, J lost 8 bases, and 4 bases stayed unmatched. This CDR3 is 12 amino acids long. The CDR3 DNA is TGTGCCAGCAGTCAGACAGGGGACGGCTACACCTTC. It specifies CASSQTGDGYTF.

This chain uses TRBV5-1 with TRBJ2-3; a weak D match, TRBD1 (6 bases). CDR3 length: 17 residues. V lost 1 base to trimming and J lost 3 bases, with 18 bases between them. Per the germline V gene, CDR1 is SGHRS and CDR2 is YFSETQ. CDR3 region: CASSLLMGQGTTDTQYF. The CDR3 DNA follows: TGCGCCAGCAGCTTGTTAATGGGGCAGGGGACAACAGATACGCAGTATTTT.

The V and J genes are TRBV5-1 and TRBJ1-1, with TRBD1 matching over 12 bases. V shed 4 bases, J shed 5 bases, and the junction held 3 bases outside the gene matches. CDR1 and CDR2 from the germline V gene are SGHRS and YFSETQ. CDR3 length: 14 amino acids. Here the CDR3 DNA reads TGCGCCAGCAGCCCGGGACAGGGGGCAACTGAAGCTTTCTTT. This gives the protein CASSPGQGATEAFF.

V gene TRBV2 combines with J gene TRBJ1-1; weak D call: TRBD1 (6 bases). V was shortened by 6 bases and J by 0 bases, with 14 bases between the two germline ends. Germline CDR1 SNHLY, CDR2 FYNNEI. This CDR3 spans 15 amino acids. CDR3 sequence: CASRETGMVNTEAFF. The CDR3 coding sequence is TGTGCCAGCAGAGAAACAGGGATGGTGAACACTGAAGCTTTCTTT.

The CDR3 loop reads CAISGLAEYNEQFF. CDR3 coding DNA: TGTGCCATCAGTGGACTAGCGGAATACAATGAGCAGTTCTTC. The rearrangement joins TRBV10-3 to TRBJ2-1; 9 bases fit TRBD2. V lost 4 bases and J lost 4; bases outside the gene matches: 2. The CDR3 runs 14 residues. The V gene's germline CDR1 is ENHRY and CDR2 SYGVKD.